Each of the 17 T cell receptor beta chains below was sequenced from the same sample in a study of blood T cell repertoires in COVID-19 (TCRdb year 2020). Library method: the immunoSEQ multiplex PCR assay. TCRdb took over this immuneACCESS table, retaining in-frame rearrangements with V and J assigned. Such tables are incomplete; in checked studies, under half of the missing clones stem from an unresolved V gene, and the remainder is unexplained. The sample table shows around 200,000 clones, and more than 85% are seen once. The ten largest clones capture less than 3% of the sample. The source material was peripheral blood. These receptors were collected from a man aged 35-49 years with active or convalescent COVID-19.

This chain joins TRBV29-1 and TRBJ2-7; D is perhaps TRBD2 (8 bases). Germline-derived CDR1 and CDR2 are SQVTM and ANQGSEA. The V end was cut by 5 bases, the J end by 6 bases, with 23 bases between. The CDR3 has 15 residues. For the CDR3, the DNA is TGCAGCGTTCGTCGGGAGGGACAGCGGATGGGCGAGCAGTACTTC. Translation gives CSVRREGQRMGEQYF.

The rearrangement links TRBV29-1 to TRBJ2-7; perhaps TRBD2 as D (5 bases). The CDR3 has 13 residues. Germline V lookup: CDR1 SQVTM, CDR2 ANQGSEA. V gave up 3 bases and J gave up 2 bases, with 11 bases separating them. Here the CDR3 reads CSVDLGETYEQYF. The CDR3 DNA reads as TGCAGCGTTGATCTGGGAGAAACCTACGAGCAGTACTTC.

The chain joins TRBV2 to TRBJ1-1, with D perhaps TRBD1 (5 bases). From germline, CDR1 is SNHLY and CDR2 FYNNEI. The CDR3 covers 14 residues. Trimming shortened V by 3 bases and J by 11 bases, and 19 bases separated the two germline ends. The CDR3 here is CASSETQEITGAFF. The CDR3 DNA reads as TGTGCCAGCAGTGAGACACAGGAGATAACCGGGGCTTTCTTT.

The J gene is TRBJ2-7, the V gene TRBV10-2; the match to TRBD1 covers 7 bases. V lost 6 bases to trimming and J lost 6 bases; unmatched junction nucleotides: 5. There are 12 residues in the CDR3. In germline, CDR1 is WSHSY, CDR2 SAAADI. CDR3 coding DNA: TGCGCCAGCAGCGAAGACAGGGTCGAGCAGTACTTC. Amino acids: CASSEDRVEQYF.

This clone has a single count. The chain combines TRBV9 with TRBJ1-6, with 9 bases fitting TRBD1. With 0 bases clipped from V and 8 bases from J, the junction kept 6 bases outside the gene matches. This CDR3 is 16 amino acids long. The germline CDR1 and CDR2 sequences are SGDLS and YYNGEE. CDR3 DNA sequence: TGTGCCAGCAGCGTAGACGGACAGGGGTGGCATTCACCCCTCCACTTT. This codes for CASSVDGQGWHSPLHF. The variable domain in full, completed from reference TRBV9 and TRBJ1-6, reads DSGVTQTPKHLITATGQRVTLRCSPRSGDLSVYWYQQSLDQGLQFLIQYYNGEERAKGNILERFSAQQFPDLHSELNLSSLELGDSALYFCASSVDGQGWHSPLHFGNGTRLTVT.

The sample holds one count of this clone. The chain carries TRBV24-1 and TRBJ2-1; the match to TRBD1 covers 8 bases. V shed 5 bases, J shed 6 bases, and the junction held 8 bases outside the gene matches. The CDR3 is 15 residues long. The germline V gene has CDR1 KGHDR and CDR2 SFDVKD. CDR3 bases: TGTGCCACCAGTGGCCCGGGACAGGTGGCCAATGAGCAGTTCTTC. As protein: CATSGPGQVANEQFF.

In its sample, this clone was seen once. The chain carries TRBV10-3 and TRBJ2-6; TRBD1 matches at 12 bases. The CDR3 loop spans 19 amino acids. Trimming at V came to 3 bases and at J to 0 bases, leaving 6 bases not matched to a gene. From germline, CDR1 is ENHRY and CDR2 SYGVKD. The CDR3 spells CAISDTGTGGGSGANVLTF. CDR3 in DNA: TGTGCCATCAGTGACACCGGGACAGGGGGCGGCTCTGGGGCCAACGTCCTGACTTTC.

The rearrangement uses TRBV4-2 and TRBJ1-3, with D uncertain. Germline CDR1 is LGHNA and CDR2 is YNFKEQ. Deletions cut 3 bases from V and 4 bases from J, with 10 bases between. The CDR3 contains 14 residues. CDR3 protein: CASSQRERGNTIYF. The CDR3 nucleotides read TGTGCCAGCAGCCAGAGGGAACGGGGAAACACCATATATTTT.

The chain carries TRBV12-3 or TRBV12-4 and TRBJ1-1; unclear D gene. The CDR3 spans 13 residues. Trimming took 7 bases from V and 1 from J, leaving 10 bases between them. In DNA, the CDR3 is TGTGCCAGCATCTGGGCCGCGAACACTGAAGCTTTCTTT. Amino acid sequence: CASIWAANTEAFF.

This clone was detected only a few times. The chain links TRBV28 to TRBJ1-5; D gene uncertain. This CDR3 comprises 12 residues. V gave up 8 bases and J gave up 5 bases, with 10 bases separating them. The germline gives CDR1 MDHEN, CDR2 SYDVKM. CDR3 in amino acids: CASGGLHQPQHF. DNA of the CDR3: TGTGCCAGCGGAGGCCTACATCAGCCCCAGCATTTT. The complete variable domain, with remaining parts taken from reference TRBV28 and TRBJ1-5, reads DVKVTQSSRYLVKRTGEKVFLECVQDMDHENMFWYRQDPGLGLRLIYFSYDVKMKEKGDIPEGYSVSREKKERFSLILESASTNQTSMYLCASGGLHQPQHFGDGTRLSIL.

This rearrangement joins TRBV4-1 to TRBJ2-1, with 9 nucleotides matching TRBD2. Losses at the gene ends were 3 bases for V and 4 bases for J; bases not matched to a gene: 7. This CDR3 has 16 residues. In germline, CDR1 is MGHRA, CDR2 YSYEKL. The CDR3 protein is CASSQGRLAVYNEQFF. For the CDR3, the DNA is TGCGCCAGCAGCCAGGGTAGACTAGCGGTTTACAATGAGCAGTTCTTC.

The chain uses TRBV30 and TRBJ1-5; D is unresolved. CDR3 length: 12 amino acids. The V gene lost 1 base and the J gene lost 4 bases, with 5 bases spanning the gap. Germline lookup yields CDR1 GTSNPN and CDR2 SVGIG (reference sequence). CDR3 protein: CAWSGGNQPQHF. Here the CDR3 DNA reads TGTGCCTGGAGTGGAGGGAATCAGCCCCAGCATTTT.

The rearrangement joins TRBV5-6 to TRBJ1-1; 7 positions match TRBD1. Germline CDR1 and CDR2: SGHDT and YYEEEE. The CDR3 loop spans 14 amino acids. V shed 4 bases and J 0 bases; nucleotides not matched to a gene: 3. The CDR3 region is CASSTGQLNTEAFF. The CDR3 DNA is TGTGCCAGCAGCACGGGACAGCTGAACACTGAAGCTTTCTTT.

The gene calls are TRBV28 and TRBJ1-2; D is undetermined. From germline, CDR1 is MDHEN and CDR2 SYDVKM. V was clipped by 10 bases and J by 8 bases, with 20 bases between them. CDR3 length equals 13 residues. The CDR3 region is CAIEAGSGKGYTF. The DNA of the CDR3 is TGTGCCATCGAGGCCGGGAGCGGTAAAGGCTACACCTTC.

This clone was observed a few times. Here the CDR3 reads CASSLAGTNNSPLHF. The CDR3 DNA follows: TGTGCCAGCAGCTTAGCAGGGACAAATAATTCACCCCTCCACTTT. The rearrangement joins TRBV7-2 to TRBJ1-6, with D perhaps matching TRBD1 (6 bases). The CDR3 is 15 residues long. CDR1 is SGHTA, CDR2 FQGNSA, per germline. Trimming stripped 0 bases from V and 5 bases from J, with 8 bases between.

J is TRBJ2-5 and V is TRBV4-2; tentatively, D is TRBD1 (6 bases). The CDR3 is 13 residues long. Trimming removed 6 bases at V and 3 bases at J, with 11 bases between. CDR1 and CDR2 (germline): LGHNA, YNFKEQ. This chain's CDR3 is CASREQGEETQYF. As DNA, the CDR3 is TGTGCCAGCAGGGAACAGGGTGAAGAGACCCAGTACTTC.

The J gene is TRBJ2-3, the V gene TRBV30, with 9 nucleotides matching TRBD2. Trimming cost V 6 bases and J 4 bases; bases outside gene matches: 11. The CDR3 consists of 15 residues. Germline CDR1 reads GTSNPN; CDR2 reads SVGIG (reference sequence). DNA for the CDR3: TGTGCCTGCGAGTGGAGCGGGGGGTACCCAGATACGCAGTATTTT. As protein: CACEWSGGYPDTQYF.